Included here is one TCR beta chain sequence, with context. What it binds is unknown. This record belongs to a study of cytomegalovirus exposure and HLA in healthy donors. Study results and limitations: Compared with the roughly 700-donor mean, an Asian-associated ancestry cluster reportedly had fewer N-insertions, according to a later analysis. It was assumed in the presence/absence analyses that sequencing depth was roughly uniform across donors.

In the PCR, 60 Vbeta and 13 Jbeta primers were used. Here immunoSEQ multiplex PCR was the method, and the copy in TCRdb shows in-frame clones only, minus some. The profile shows some 120,000 clones, roughly three quarters of them singletons. Germline V CDR1 and CDR2: SQVTM, ANQGSEA. This CDR3 is 14 amino acids long. Trimming stripped 2 bases from V and 3 bases from J, with 14 bases between. The chain employs TRBV29-1 and TRBJ2-7, with D perhaps matching TRBD1 (6 bases). The TCR comes from a woman aged 18-30 years in good health and CMV-seronegative. The specimen sequenced was PBMCs. In DNA form, the CDR3 reads TGCAGCGTTGAAACCCAGGGGACCATCTACGAGCAGTACTTC. Its translation is CSVETQGTIYEQYF.